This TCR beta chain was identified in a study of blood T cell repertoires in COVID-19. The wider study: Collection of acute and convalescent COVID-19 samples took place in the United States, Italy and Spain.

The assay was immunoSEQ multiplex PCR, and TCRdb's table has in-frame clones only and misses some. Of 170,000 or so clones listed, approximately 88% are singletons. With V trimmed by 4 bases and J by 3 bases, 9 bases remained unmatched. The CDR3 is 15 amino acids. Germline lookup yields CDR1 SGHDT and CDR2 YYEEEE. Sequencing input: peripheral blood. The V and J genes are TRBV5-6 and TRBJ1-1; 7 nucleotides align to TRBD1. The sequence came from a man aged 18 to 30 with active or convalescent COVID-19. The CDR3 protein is CASSMIDRVHTEAFF. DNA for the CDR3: TGTGCCAGCAGCATGATTGACAGGGTGCACACTGAAGCTTTCTTT.